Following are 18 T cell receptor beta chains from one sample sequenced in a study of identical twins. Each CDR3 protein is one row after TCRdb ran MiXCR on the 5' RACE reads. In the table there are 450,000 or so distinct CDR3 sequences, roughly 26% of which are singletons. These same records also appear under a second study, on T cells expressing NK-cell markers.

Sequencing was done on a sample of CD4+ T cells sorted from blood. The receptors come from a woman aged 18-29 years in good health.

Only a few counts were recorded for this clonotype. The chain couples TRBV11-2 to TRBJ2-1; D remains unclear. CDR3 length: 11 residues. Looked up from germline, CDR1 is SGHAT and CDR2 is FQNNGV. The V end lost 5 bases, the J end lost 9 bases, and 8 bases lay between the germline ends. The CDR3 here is CASSPSIEQFF. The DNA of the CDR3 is TGTGCCAGCAGCCCCTCGATTGAGCAGTTCTTC.

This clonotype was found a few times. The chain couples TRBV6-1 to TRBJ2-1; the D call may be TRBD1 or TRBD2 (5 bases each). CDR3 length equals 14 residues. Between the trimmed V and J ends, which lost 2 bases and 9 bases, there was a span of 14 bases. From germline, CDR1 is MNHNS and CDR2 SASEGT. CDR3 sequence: CASSELQGVGEQFF. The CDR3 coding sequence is TGTGCCAGCAGTGAACTTCAGGGAGTTGGTGAGCAGTTCTTC.

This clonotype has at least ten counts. CDR3 sequence reads: CSASILGLANYGYTF. The DNA of the CDR3 is TGCAGTGCTAGTATCTTGGGATTAGCTAACTATGGCTACACCTTC. The chain joins TRBV20-1 to TRBJ1-2, with D unclear. V shed 3 bases and J shed 0 bases, with 14 bases lying between them. This CDR3 spans 15 amino acids. Germline V CDR1 and CDR2: DFQATT, SNEGSKA (reference sequence).

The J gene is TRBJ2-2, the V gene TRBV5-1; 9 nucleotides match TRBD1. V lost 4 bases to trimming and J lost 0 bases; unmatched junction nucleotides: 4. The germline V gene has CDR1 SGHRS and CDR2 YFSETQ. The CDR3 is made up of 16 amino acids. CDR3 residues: CASSTGQGANTGELFF. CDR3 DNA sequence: TGCGCCAGCAGCACGGGACAGGGAGCGAACACCGGGGAGCTGTTTTTT.

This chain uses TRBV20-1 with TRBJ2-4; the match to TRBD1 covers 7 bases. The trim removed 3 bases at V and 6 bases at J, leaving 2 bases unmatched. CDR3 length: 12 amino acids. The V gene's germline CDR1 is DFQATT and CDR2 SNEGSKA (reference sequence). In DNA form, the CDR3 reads TGCAGTGCTAGGGGACAGCCAAACATTCAGTACTTC. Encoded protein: CSARGQPNIQYF.

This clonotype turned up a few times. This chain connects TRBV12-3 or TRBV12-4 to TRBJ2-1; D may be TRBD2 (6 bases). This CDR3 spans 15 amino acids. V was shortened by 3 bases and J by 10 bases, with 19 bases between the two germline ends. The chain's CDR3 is CASSLREGSRGEQFF. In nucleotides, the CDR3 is TGTGCCAGCAGTTTGCGGGAAGGATCCCGCGGGGAGCAGTTCTTC.

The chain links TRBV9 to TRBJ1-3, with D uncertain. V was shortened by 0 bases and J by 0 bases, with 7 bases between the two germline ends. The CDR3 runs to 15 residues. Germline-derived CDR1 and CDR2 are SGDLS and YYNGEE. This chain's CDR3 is CASSVGGASGNTIYF. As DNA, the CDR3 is TGTGCCAGCAGCGTAGGGGGTGCCTCTGGAAACACCATATATTTT.

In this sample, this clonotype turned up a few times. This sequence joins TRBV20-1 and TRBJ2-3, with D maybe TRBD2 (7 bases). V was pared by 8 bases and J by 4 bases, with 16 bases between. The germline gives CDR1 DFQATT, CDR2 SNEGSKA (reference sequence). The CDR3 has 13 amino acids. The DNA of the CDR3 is TGCAGTTTTACGGGGGGCGTATCAGATACGCAGTATTTT. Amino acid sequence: CSFTGGVSDTQYF.

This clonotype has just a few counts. DNA of the CDR3: TGCAGTGCTAGAGATCTCTCCTCTGAAGCTTTCTTT. Translated, it gives CSARDLSSEAFF. The rearrangement joins TRBV20-1 to TRBJ1-1; D is ambiguous. The CDR3 has 12 residues. Trimming left V 0 bases short and J 6 bases short, with 8 bases between. Germline-derived CDR1 and CDR2 are DFQATT and SNEGSKA (reference sequence).

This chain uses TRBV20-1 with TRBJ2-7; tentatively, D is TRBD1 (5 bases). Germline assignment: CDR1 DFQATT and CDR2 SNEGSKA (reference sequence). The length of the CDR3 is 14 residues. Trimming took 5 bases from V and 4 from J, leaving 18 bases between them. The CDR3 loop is CSAPTTQGPYEQYF. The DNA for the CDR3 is TGCAGTGCTCCGACGACCCAGGGCCCTTACGAGCAGTACTTC.

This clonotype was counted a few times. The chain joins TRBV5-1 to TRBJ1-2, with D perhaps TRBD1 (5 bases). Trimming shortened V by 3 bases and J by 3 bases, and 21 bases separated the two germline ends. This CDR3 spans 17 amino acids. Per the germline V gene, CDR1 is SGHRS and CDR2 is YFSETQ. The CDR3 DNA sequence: TGCGCCAGCAGCTCAACCTTCGACCGCGGGGGGGACTATGGCTACACCTTC. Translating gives CASSSTFDRGGDYGYTF.

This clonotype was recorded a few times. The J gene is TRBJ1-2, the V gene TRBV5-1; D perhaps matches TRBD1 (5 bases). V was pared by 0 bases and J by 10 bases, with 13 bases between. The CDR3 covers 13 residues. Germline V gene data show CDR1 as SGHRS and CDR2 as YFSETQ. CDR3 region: CASSLGTPLIYTF. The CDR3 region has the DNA TGCGCCAGCAGCTTGGGGACACCTTTAATCTACACCTTC.

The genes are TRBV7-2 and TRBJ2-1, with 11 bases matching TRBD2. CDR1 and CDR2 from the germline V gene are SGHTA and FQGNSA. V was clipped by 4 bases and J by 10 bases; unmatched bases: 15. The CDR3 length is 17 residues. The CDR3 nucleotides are TGTGCCAGCAGCTCGGGCTCCGGGACTAGCGGCCTCAGAGAGCAGTTCTTC. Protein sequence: CASSSGSGTSGLREQFF.

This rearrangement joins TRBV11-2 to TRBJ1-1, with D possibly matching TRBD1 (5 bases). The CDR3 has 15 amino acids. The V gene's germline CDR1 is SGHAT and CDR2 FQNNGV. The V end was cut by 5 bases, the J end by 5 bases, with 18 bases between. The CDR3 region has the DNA TGTGCCAGCAGCCCCCCGAGGAAGTGGGGGACTGAAGCTTTCTTT. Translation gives CASSPPRKWGTEAFF.

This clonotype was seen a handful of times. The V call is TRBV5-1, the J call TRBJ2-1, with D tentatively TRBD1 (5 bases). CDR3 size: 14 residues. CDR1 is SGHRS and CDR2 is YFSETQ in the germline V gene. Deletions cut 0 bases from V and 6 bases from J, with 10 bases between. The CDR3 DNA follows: TGCGCCAGCAGCTTGGGTCAGGGTCCCAATGAGCAGTTCTTC. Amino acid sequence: CASSLGQGPNEQFF.

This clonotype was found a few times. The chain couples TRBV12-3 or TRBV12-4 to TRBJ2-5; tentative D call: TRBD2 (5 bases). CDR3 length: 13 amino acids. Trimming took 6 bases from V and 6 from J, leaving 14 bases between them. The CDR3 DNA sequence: TGTGCCAGCAGGCTTACAGCGGCCAAGACCCAGTACTTC. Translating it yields CASRLTAAKTQYF.

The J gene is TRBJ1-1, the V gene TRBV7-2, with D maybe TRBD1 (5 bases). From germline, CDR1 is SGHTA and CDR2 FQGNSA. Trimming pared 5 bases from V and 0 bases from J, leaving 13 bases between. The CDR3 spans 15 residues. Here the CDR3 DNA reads TGTGCCAGCAGCCAAGTTCAGGGCATGAACACTGAAGCTTTCTTT. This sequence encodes CASSQVQGMNTEAFF.

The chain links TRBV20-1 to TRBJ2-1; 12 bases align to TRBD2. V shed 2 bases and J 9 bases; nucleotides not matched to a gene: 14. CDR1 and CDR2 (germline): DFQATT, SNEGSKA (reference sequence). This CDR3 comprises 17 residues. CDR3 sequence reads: CSARPRWRTSGAGEQFF. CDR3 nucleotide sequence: TGCAGTGCTAGACCCAGGTGGAGGACTAGCGGGGCGGGTGAGCAGTTCTTC.